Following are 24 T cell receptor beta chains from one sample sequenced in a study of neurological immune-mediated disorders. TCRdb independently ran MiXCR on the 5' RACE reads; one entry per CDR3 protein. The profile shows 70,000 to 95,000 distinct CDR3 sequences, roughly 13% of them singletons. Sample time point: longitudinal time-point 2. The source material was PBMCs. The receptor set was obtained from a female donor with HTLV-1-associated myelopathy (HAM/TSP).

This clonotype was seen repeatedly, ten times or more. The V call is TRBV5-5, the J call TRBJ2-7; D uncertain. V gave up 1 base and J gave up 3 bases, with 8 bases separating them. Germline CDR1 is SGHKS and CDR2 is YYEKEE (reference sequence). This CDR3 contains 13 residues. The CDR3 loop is CASSLLGSYEQYF. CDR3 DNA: TGTGCCAGCAGCTTGTTAGGAAGCTACGAGCAGTACTTC.

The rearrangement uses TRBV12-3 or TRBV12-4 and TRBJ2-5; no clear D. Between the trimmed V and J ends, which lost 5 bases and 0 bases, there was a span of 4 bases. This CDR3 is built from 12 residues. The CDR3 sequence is CASSRNQETQYF. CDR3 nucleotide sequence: TGTGCCAGCAGTAGGAACCAAGAGACCCAGTACTTC.

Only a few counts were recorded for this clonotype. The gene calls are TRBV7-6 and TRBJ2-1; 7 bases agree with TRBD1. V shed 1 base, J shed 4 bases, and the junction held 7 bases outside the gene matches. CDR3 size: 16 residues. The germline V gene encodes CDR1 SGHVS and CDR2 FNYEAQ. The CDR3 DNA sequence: TGTGCCAGCAGCTTAGGGGGGCCGGGACAGTACAATGAGCAGTTCTTC. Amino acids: CASSLGGPGQYNEQFF.

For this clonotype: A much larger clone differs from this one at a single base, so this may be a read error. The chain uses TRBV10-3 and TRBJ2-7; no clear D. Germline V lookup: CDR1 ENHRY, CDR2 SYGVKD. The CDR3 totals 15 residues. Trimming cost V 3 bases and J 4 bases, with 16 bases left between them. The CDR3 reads CAISDGWLSEYEQYF. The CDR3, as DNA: TGTGCCATCAGTGATGGGTGGCTCTCCGAATACGAGCAGTACTTC.

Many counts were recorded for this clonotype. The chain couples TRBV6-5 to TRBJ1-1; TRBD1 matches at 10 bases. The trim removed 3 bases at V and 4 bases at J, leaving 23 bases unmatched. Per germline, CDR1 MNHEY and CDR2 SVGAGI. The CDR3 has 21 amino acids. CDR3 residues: CASSYISLDRGRQNSGTEAFF. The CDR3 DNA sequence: TGTGCCAGCAGTTATATTAGTTTGGACAGGGGGAGGCAAAACTCGGGCACTGAAGCTTTCTTT.

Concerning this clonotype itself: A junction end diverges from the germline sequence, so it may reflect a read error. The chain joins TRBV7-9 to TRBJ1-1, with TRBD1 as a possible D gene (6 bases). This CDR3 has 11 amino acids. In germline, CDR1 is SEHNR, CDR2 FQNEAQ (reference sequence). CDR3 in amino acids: CANSSDRRDFF. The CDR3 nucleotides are TGTGCCAACAGCAGCGACAGGCGGGATTTCTTT.

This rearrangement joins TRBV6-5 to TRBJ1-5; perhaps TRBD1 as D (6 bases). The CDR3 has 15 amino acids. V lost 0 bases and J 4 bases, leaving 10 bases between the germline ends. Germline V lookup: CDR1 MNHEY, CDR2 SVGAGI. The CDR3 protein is CASSYSVGGNQPQHF. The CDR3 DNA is TGTGCCAGCAGTTACTCGGTAGGGGGGAATCAGCCCCAGCATTTT.

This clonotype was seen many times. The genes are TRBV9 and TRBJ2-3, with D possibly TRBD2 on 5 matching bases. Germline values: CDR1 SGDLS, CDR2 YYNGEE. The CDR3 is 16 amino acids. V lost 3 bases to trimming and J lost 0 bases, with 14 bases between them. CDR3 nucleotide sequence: TGTGCCAGCAGCGCTCGGACTGGATTTAGCACAGATACGCAGTATTTT. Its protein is CASSARTGFSTDTQYF.

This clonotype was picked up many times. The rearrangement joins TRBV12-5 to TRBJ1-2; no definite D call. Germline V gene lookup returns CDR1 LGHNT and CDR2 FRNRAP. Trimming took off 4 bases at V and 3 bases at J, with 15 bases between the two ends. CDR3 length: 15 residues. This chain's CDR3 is CASGSSESYDYGYTF. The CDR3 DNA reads TGTGCTAGTGGTTCTTCGGAGTCCTACGACTATGGCTACACCTTC.

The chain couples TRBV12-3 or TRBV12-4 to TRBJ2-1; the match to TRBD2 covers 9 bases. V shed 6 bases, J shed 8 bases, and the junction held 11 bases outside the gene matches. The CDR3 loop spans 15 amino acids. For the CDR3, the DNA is TGTGCCAGCAGCCAGAATAGCGGGGGCTTGTATGAGCAGTTCTTC. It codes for CASSQNSGGLYEQFF.

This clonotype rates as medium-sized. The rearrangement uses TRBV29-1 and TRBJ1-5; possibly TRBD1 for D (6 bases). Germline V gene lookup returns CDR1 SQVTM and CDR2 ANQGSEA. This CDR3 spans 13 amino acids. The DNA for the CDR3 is TGCAGTATTGCGACAGGAGGCGACCAGCCCCAGCATTTT. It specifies CSIATGGDQPQHF.

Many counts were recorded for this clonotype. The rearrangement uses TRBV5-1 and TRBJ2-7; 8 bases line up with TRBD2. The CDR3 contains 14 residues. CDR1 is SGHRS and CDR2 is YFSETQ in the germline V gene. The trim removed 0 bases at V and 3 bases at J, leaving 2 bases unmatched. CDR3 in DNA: TGCGCCAGCAGCTTGGAAGCGGGGGTCTACGAGCAGTACTTC. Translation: CASSLEAGVYEQYF.

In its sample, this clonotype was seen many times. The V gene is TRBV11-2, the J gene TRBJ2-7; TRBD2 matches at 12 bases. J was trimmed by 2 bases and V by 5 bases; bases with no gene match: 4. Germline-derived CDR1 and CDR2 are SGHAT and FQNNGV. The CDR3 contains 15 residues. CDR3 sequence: CASSETSGGTYEQYF. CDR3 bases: TGTGCCAGCAGCGAGACTAGCGGGGGTACCTACGAGCAGTACTTC.

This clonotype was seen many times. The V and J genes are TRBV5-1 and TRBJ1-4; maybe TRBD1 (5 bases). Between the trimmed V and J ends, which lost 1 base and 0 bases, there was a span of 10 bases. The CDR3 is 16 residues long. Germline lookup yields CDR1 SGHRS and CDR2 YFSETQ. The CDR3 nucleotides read TGCGCCAGCAGCTTGACAGGAACCCCAACTAATGAAAAACTGTTTTTT. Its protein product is CASSLTGTPTNEKLFF.

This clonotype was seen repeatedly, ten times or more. The CDR3 sequence: CASSRPELIYNEQFF. CDR3 in DNA: TGCGCCAGCAGCAGGCCAGAGTTAATTTACAATGAGCAGTTCTTC. The chain couples TRBV5-1 to TRBJ2-1, with D uncertain. Germline V gene sequence: CDR1 SGHRS, CDR2 YFSETQ. The CDR3 is made up of 15 amino acids. V gave up 4 bases and J gave up 4 bases, with 15 bases separating them.

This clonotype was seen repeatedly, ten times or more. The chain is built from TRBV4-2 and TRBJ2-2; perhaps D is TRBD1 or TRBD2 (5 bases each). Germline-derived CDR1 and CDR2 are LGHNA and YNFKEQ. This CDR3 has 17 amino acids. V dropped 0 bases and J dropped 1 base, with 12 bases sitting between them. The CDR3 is CASSQESFGGNTGELFF. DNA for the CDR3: TGTGCCAGCAGCCAAGAGAGTTTTGGGGGGAACACCGGGGAGCTGTTTTTT.

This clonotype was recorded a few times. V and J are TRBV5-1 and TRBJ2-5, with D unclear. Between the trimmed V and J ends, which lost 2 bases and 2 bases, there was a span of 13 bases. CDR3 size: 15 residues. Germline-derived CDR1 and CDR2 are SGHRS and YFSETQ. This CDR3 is CASSLQPGPQETQYF. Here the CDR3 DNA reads TGCGCCAGCAGCTTACAGCCCGGCCCGCAAGAGACCCAGTACTTC. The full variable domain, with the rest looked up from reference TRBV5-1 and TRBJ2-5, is KAGVTQTPRYLIKTRGQQVTLSCSPISGHRSVSWYQQTPGQGLQFLFEYFSETQRNKGNFPGRFSGRQFSNSRSEMNVSTLELGDSALYLCASSLQPGPQETQYFGPGTRLLVL.

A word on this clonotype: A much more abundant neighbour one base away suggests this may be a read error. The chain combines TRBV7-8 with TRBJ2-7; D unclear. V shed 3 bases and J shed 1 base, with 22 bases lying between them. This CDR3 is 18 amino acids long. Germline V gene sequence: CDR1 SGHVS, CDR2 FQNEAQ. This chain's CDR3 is CASSLEVVVASLSYEQYF. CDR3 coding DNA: TGTGCCAGCAGCTTGGAAGTAGTTGTGGCGTCGTTATCCTACGAGCAGTACTTC.

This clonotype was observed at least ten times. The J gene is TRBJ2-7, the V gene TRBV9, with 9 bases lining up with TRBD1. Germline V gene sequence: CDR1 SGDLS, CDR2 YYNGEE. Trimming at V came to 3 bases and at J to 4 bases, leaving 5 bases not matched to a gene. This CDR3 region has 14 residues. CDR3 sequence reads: CASSAGTGPYEQYF. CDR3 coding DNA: TGTGCCAGCAGCGCCGGGACAGGGCCTTACGAGCAGTACTTC.

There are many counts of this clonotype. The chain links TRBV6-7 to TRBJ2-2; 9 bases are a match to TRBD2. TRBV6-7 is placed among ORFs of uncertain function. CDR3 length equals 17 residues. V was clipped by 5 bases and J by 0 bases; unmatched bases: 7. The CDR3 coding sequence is TGTGCCAGCAGTGGCGGGGGGGGCTTTACGAACACCGGGGAGCTGTTTTTT. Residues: CASSGGGGFTNTGELFF.

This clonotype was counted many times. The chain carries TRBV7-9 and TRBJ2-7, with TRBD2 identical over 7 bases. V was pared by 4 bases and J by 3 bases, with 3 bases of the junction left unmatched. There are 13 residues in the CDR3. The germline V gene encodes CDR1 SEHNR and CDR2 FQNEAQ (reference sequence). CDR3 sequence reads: CASSSAGDYEQYF. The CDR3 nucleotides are TGTGCCAGCAGCTCCGCGGGGGACTACGAGCAGTACTTC.

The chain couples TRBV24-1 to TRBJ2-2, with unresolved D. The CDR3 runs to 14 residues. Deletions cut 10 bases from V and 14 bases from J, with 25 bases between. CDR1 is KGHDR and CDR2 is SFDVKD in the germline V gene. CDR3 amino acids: CATQDGKNTVELFF. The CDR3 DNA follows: TGTGCCACGCAAGACGGAAAGAACACCGTGGAACTGTTTTTT.

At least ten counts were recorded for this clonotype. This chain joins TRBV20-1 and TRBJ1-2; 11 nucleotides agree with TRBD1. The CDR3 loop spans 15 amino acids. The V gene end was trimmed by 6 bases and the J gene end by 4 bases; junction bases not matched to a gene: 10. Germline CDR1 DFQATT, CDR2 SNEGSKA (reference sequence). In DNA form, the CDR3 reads TGCAGTGCCCCCCGGGACAGGGGGAGCGTCTATGGCTACACCTTC. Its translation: CSAPRDRGSVYGYTF.

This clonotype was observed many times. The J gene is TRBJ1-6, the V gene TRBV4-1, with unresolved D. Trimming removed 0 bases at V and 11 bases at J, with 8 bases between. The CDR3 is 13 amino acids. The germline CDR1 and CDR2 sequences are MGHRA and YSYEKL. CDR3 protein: CASSQESRPPLHF. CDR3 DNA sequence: TGCGCCAGCAGCCAAGAATCTAGGCCACCCCTCCACTTT.